This T cell receptor beta chain was retrieved from a study of OX40 agonist ivuxolimab in advanced cancers. The wider study: Patients were treated with intravenous ivuxolimab, dosed at 0.01 to 10 mg/kg and infused every 2 weeks. Broader study findings: Partial responders receiving 0.1-3.0 mg/kg showed among the lowest clonal expansion. Both blood CD4+ and CD8+ T cells showed clonal growth by week 6 at 0.1 to 3.0 mg/kg.

The assay was immunoSEQ multiplex PCR, and TCRdb's table has in-frame clones only and misses some. Counted here are approximately 75,000 clones, more than 75% occurring once; the ten biggest clones make up 0.3% to 0.4%. A word on this clone: Its matching antigen is unknown.

Sampling of blood occurred at baseline, cycle 4 day 1, and cycle 7 day 1. Looked up from germline, CDR1 is SGHRS and CDR2 is YFSETQ. Trimming took off 2 bases at V and 2 bases at J, with 14 bases between the two ends. This CDR3 has 15 residues. This rearrangement joins TRBV5-1 to TRBJ2-7; TRBD2 might be the D (5 bases). This receptor was obtained from an adult with an advanced solid tumor such as melanoma, head and neck, liver or kidney cancer. Sequenced here: CD4+ or CD8+ T cells sorted from blood, sampled in a trial of the OX40 agonist ivuxolimab. The CDR3 nucleotides read TGCGCCAGCAGCTTTTACCCGGGGTACCCCTACGAGCAGTACTTC. Translating it yields CASSFYPGYPYEQYF.